Below are 30 T cell receptor beta chains sequenced from a single sample in a study of shared clonotypes between healthy human individuals. The assay was immunoSEQ multiplex PCR, and TCRdb's table has in-frame clones only and misses some. The sample yields approximately 2,200,000 clones, about 92% seen once. Naive CD8 cells comprised CD45RO-negative, CCR7-positively selected cells, excluding terminally differentiated effector memory CD45RA+ cells. Material: naive CD8+ T cells from PBMCs. The receptors were gathered from a man aged 18 to 30 in good health. Some clones in this sample may be carry-over from other donors' samples.

This chain's CDR3 is CASSQVGLNNEQFF. CDR3 sequence (DNA): TGCGCCAGCAGCCAAGTGGGGCTTAACAATGAGCAGTTCTTC. J is TRBJ2-1 and V is TRBV4-1; D may be TRBD1 (5 bases). V lost 1 base and J 5 bases, leaving 9 bases between the germline ends. CDR1 is MGHRA and CDR2 is YSYEKL in the germline V gene. The CDR3 has 14 amino acids.

The genes are TRBV13 and TRBJ2-1; D might be TRBD1 (5 bases). V lost 4 bases and J 1 base, leaving 14 bases between the germline ends. This CDR3 is 16 amino acids long. Looked up from germline, CDR1 is PRHDT and CDR2 is FYEKMQ (reference sequence). The CDR3 here is CASSSSLGVSYNEQFF. In DNA form, the CDR3 reads TGTGCCAGCAGCTCATCCTTAGGGGTTTCCTACAATGAGCAGTTCTTC.

V usage is TRBV15 and J usage is TRBJ2-1; 8 bases map to TRBD2. The CDR3 is made up of 16 amino acids. The germline CDR1 and CDR2 sequences are LNHNV and YYDKDF (reference sequence). Trimming removed 0 bases from V and 4 bases from J; junction bases left unmatched: 5. CDR3 sequence reads: CATSREASGFYNEQFF. The CDR3 DNA is TGTGCCACCAGCAGAGAAGCTAGCGGGTTTTACAATGAGCAGTTCTTC.

The V gene is TRBV29-1, the J gene TRBJ2-1; no reliable D call. Germline CDR1 is SQVTM and CDR2 is ANQGSEA. V lost 4 bases and J lost 3, with 10 bases in between. This CDR3 has 13 residues. The CDR3 coding sequence is TGCAGCGTTGCGGGTCTGAACTACAATGAGCAGTTCTTC. Translation: CSVAGLNYNEQFF.

The chain couples TRBV5-4 to TRBJ2-1; 15 bases are a match to TRBD2. The germline gives CDR1 SGHNT, CDR2 YYREEE (reference sequence). V was clipped by 0 bases and J by 6 bases; unmatched bases: 1. This CDR3 is built from 16 residues. The CDR3 DNA sequence: TGTGCCAGCAGCTTGGGGACTAGCGGGAGGGCCAATGAGCAGTTCTTC. Protein: CASSLGTSGRANEQFF. Filled out from reference TRBV5-4 and TRBJ2-1, the complete variable domain reads ETGVTQSPTHLIKTRGQQVTLRCSSQSGHNTVSWYQQALGQGPQFIFQYYREEENGRGNFPPRFSGLQFPNYSSELNVNALELDDSALYLCASSLGTSGRANEQFFGPGTRLTVL.

The J gene is TRBJ1-2, the V gene TRBV5-4, with unresolved D. The CDR3 has 14 residues. In germline, CDR1 is SGHNT, CDR2 YYREEE (reference sequence). V was trimmed by 7 bases and J by 0 bases, leaving 13 bases between them. CDR3 residues: CASPPPQTNYGYTF. The CDR3 nucleotides are TGTGCCAGCCCTCCCCCTCAGACTAACTATGGCTACACCTTC.

The chain links TRBV27 to TRBJ2-7; the match to TRBD1 covers 10 bases. Germline assignment: CDR1 MNHEY and CDR2 SMNVEV (reference sequence). The CDR3 extends over 16 amino acids. With 6 bases clipped from V and 5 bases from J, the junction kept 13 bases outside the gene matches. CDR3 protein: CASSNGPGQGLHEQYF. In nucleotides, the CDR3 is TGTGCCAGCAGCAATGGACCGGGACAGGGGCTTCACGAGCAGTACTTC.

The chain couples TRBV11-2 to TRBJ1-2; D remains unclear. Trimming stripped 5 bases from V and 0 bases from J, with 13 bases between. Germline CDR1 is SGHAT and CDR2 is FQNNGV. The CDR3 length is 15 residues. This chain's CDR3 is CASSPGGSANYGYTF. The DNA of the CDR3 is TGTGCCAGCAGCCCGGGAGGGAGCGCTAACTATGGCTACACCTTC.

The gene calls are TRBV28 and TRBJ1-5; possibly TRBD1 for D (5 bases). The CDR3 covers 17 residues. Trimming pared 5 bases from V and 6 bases from J, leaving 23 bases between. The germline V gene encodes CDR1 MDHEN and CDR2 SYDVKM. CDR3 coding DNA: TGTGCCAGCAGTCCGTTAACCTTAGCAGGGTCGGGTCAGCCCCAGCATTTT. This encodes CASSPLTLAGSGQPQHF.

CDR3: CASSFPPAPNEKLFF. CDR3 in DNA: TGTGCCAGCAGCTTTCCCCCAGCCCCTAATGAAAAACTGTTTTTT. The chain has TRBV7-9 and TRBJ1-4; D unclear. V lost 3 bases, J lost 3 bases, and 11 bases lay in between. The germline V gene encodes CDR1 SEHNR and CDR2 FQNEAQ (reference sequence). The length of the CDR3 is 15 residues. The full variable domain, rest sourced from reference TRBV7-9 and TRBJ1-4, is DTGVSQNPRHKITKRGQNVTFRCDPISEHNRLYWYRQTLGQGPEFLTYFQNEAQLEKSRLLSDRFSAERPKGSFSTLEIQRTEQGDSAMYLCASSFPPAPNEKLFFGSGTQLSVL.

The V call is TRBV19, the J call TRBJ1-5; D possibly corresponds to TRBD1 (6 bases). The V end lost 5 bases, the J end lost 8 bases, and 19 bases lay between the germline ends. Germline assignment: CDR1 LNHDA and CDR2 SQIVND (reference sequence). CDR3 length equals 15 residues. The CDR3 sequence is CASSPRQDIGEPQHF. Here the CDR3 DNA reads TGTGCCAGTAGTCCGCGACAGGATATAGGGGAGCCCCAGCATTTT.

The chain couples TRBV7-2 to TRBJ1-1, with 8 bases matching TRBD1. The germline V gene has CDR1 SGHTA and CDR2 FQGNSA. V lost 3 bases and J lost 10; bases outside the gene matches: 7. CDR3 size: 13 residues. CDR3 protein: CASSFAGTGGAFF. The CDR3, as DNA: TGTGCCAGCAGCTTTGCCGGGACAGGCGGAGCTTTCTTT.

V gene TRBV6-1 combines with J gene TRBJ2-3; TRBD2 agrees at 7 bases. The CDR3 covers 15 residues. V lost 1 base, J lost 5 bases, and 6 bases stayed unmatched. The germline gives CDR1 MNHNS, CDR2 SASEGT. The CDR3, as DNA: TGTGCCAGCAGTGAAGGGGGAGGGTGGGGAGATACGCAGTATTTT. Its translation is CASSEGGGWGDTQYF.

This rearrangement joins TRBV28 to TRBJ1-1; 7 nucleotides align to TRBD1. Germline V CDR1 and CDR2: MDHEN, SYDVKM. This CDR3 has 15 amino acids. Losses at the gene ends were 2 bases for V and 1 base for J; bases not matched to a gene: 4. The CDR3 DNA follows: TGTGCCAGCAGTTTAGTGTACAGGGGGAACACTGAAGCTTTCTTT. Its protein product is CASSLVYRGNTEAFF.

The V and J genes are TRBV21-1 and TRBJ2-2; the DNA was not used to check the table's D call, TRBD1. TRBV21-1 is a recognized pseudogene. The CDR3 totals 14 residues. The CDR3 loop reads CATEGQGNTGELFF. Written as DNA, the CDR3 is TGTGCCACCGAGGGACAGGGAAACACCGGGGAGCTGTTTTTT.

The V gene is TRBV9, the J gene TRBJ1-5; D ambiguous. Germline lookup yields CDR1 SGDLS and CDR2 YYNGEE. Trimming took off 0 bases at V and 3 bases at J, with 10 bases between the two ends. The CDR3 runs 15 residues. The CDR3 region has the DNA TGTGCCAGCAGCGTAGGAGGTAAGGCCAATCAGCCCCAGCATTTT. Amino acid sequence: CASSVGGKANQPQHF.

This rearrangement joins TRBV7-2 to TRBJ2-2; D is perhaps TRBD1 (6 bases). Germline CDR1 SGHTA, CDR2 FQGNSA. The CDR3 is 12 amino acids. V shed 11 bases and J shed 4 bases, with 11 bases lying between them. The CDR3 coding sequence is TGTGCCTGCCTACAGGGCACCGGGGAGCTGTTTTTT. Protein: CACLQGTGELFF. The full variable domain, completed using reference TRBV7-2 and TRBJ2-2, is GAGVSQSPSNKVTEKGKDVELRCDPISGHTALYWYRQSLGQGLEFLIYFQGNSAPDKSGLPSDRFSAERTGGSVSTLTIQRTQQEDSAVYLCACLQGTGELFFGEGSRLTVL.

With regard to this clone: In the same sample, other DNA sequences code for this CDR3. The chain combines TRBV9 with TRBJ2-7, with 9 bases that match TRBD2. Germline lookup yields CDR1 SGDLS and CDR2 YYNGEE. With V trimmed by 3 bases and J by 2 bases, 9 bases remained unmatched. The CDR3 covers 16 residues. CDR3 loop: CASSASPGLAPYEQYF. In nucleotides, the CDR3 is TGTGCCAGCAGCGCAAGTCCGGGACTAGCCCCCTACGAGCAGTACTTC.

As regards this clone: Distinct nucleotide sequences in the sample also encode this CDR3. The genes are TRBV27 and TRBJ2-7; 10 nucleotides match TRBD2. Germline V gene sequence: CDR1 MNHEY, CDR2 SMNVEV (reference sequence). The CDR3 sequence is 15 residues long. Losses at the gene ends were 0 bases for V and 4 bases for J; bases not matched to a gene: 3. CDR3 DNA sequence: TGTGCCAGCAGTTTATCGCTAGCGGGAGATTACGAGCAGTACTTC. This sequence encodes CASSLSLAGDYEQYF.

The chain employs TRBV2 and TRBJ1-2; TRBD1 might be the D (6 bases). The CDR3 totals 15 residues. The V end was cut by 4 bases, the J end by 3 bases, with 15 bases between. Germline values: CDR1 SNHLY, CDR2 FYNNEI. The CDR3 nucleotides are TGTGCCAGCAGTGCAGGGGTTGGGGGCTACTATGGCTACACCTTC. Its protein product is CASSAGVGGYYGYTF.

This clone was counted once. This rearrangement joins TRBV7-3 to TRBJ1-2; TRBD1 matches 7 bases. V lost 5 bases to trimming and J lost 3 bases; unmatched junction nucleotides: 9. This CDR3 comprises 15 residues. Germline CDR1 reads SGHTA; CDR2 reads FQGTGA. CDR3 in amino acids: CASSATGTDYYGYTF. The CDR3 coding sequence is TGTGCCAGCAGCGCAACCGGGACAGACTACTATGGCTACACCTTC.

This chain links TRBV29-1 with TRBJ1-3; D remains unclear. V was pared by 3 bases and J by 0 bases, with 9 bases between. The CDR3 extends over 14 amino acids. Germline assignment: CDR1 SQVTM and CDR2 ANQGSEA. The CDR3 sequence: CSVDAEHSGNTIYF. CDR3 coding DNA: TGCAGCGTTGATGCCGAACACTCTGGAAACACCATATATTTT.

This chain joins TRBV9 and TRBJ2-7; maybe TRBD2 (6 bases). The length of the CDR3 is 14 residues. Trimming removed 4 bases from V and 2 bases from J, with 13 bases in between. Germline lookup yields CDR1 SGDLS and CDR2 YYNGEE. The CDR3 loop reads CASSPRETPYEQYF. The DNA of the CDR3 is TGTGCCAGCAGCCCACGGGAGACACCCTACGAGCAGTACTTC.

The chain carries TRBV11-2 and TRBJ2-5; no firm D call. The CDR3 runs to 12 residues. The germline CDR1 and CDR2 sequences are SGHAT and FQNNGV. The V end lost 0 bases, the J end lost 7 bases, and 6 bases lay between the germline ends. CDR3 loop: CASSLDRSTQYF. The CDR3 DNA reads as TGTGCCAGCAGCTTAGACAGGTCGACCCAGTACTTC.

The chain joins TRBV4-1 to TRBJ1-1; tentatively, D is TRBD1 (5 bases). V shed 0 bases and J shed 7 bases, with 15 bases lying between them. The germline V gene encodes CDR1 MGHRA and CDR2 YSYEKL. The CDR3 extends over 15 amino acids. CDR3 residues: CASSQEEGRSVEAFF. In DNA, the CDR3 is TGCGCCAGCAGCCAAGAAGAGGGGAGGAGTGTTGAAGCTTTCTTT.

The rearrangement links TRBV4-2 to TRBJ2-7; TRBD2 is a possible D gene (5 bases). Germline assignment: CDR1 LGHNA and CDR2 YNFKEQ. This CDR3 has 15 residues. V lost 1 base to trimming and J lost 2 bases, with 12 bases between them. The CDR3 nucleotides are TGTGCCAGCAGCCAAGTCCTAGCTGGACCCTACGAGCAGTACTTC. Its protein product is CASSQVLAGPYEQYF.

The rearrangement joins TRBV7-8 to TRBJ2-1, with 8 nucleotides matching TRBD2. Germline V CDR1 and CDR2: SGHVS, FQNEAQ. V lost 3 bases to trimming and J lost 6 bases; unmatched junction nucleotides: 10. The CDR3 loop spans 16 amino acids. CDR3 coding DNA: TGTGCCAGCAGCTTCTCACTAGCGGAGCCGTCCAATGAGCAGTTCTTC. It yields the protein CASSFSLAEPSNEQFF.

This clone was seen only once. The rearrangement joins TRBV4-3 to TRBJ1-4; tentative D call: TRBD1 (5 bases). V was shortened by 1 base and J by 0 bases, with 9 bases between the two germline ends. CDR1 and CDR2 (germline): LGHNA, YSLEER. The CDR3 sequence is 16 residues long. DNA for the CDR3: TGCGCCAGCAGCCAAGGTGGCAGGGCAACTAATGAAAAACTGTTTTTT. Amino acids: CASSQGGRATNEKLFF.

A note on this clone: This CDR3 is also generated by other DNA sequences in the sample. The CDR3 protein is CASSLSGPTYEQYF. CDR3 in DNA: TGTGCCAGCAGTCTGAGCGGTCCCACCTACGAGCAGTACTTC. The chain employs TRBV27 and TRBJ2-7; possibly TRBD2 for D (5 bases). V lost 5 bases to trimming and J lost 2 bases, with 13 bases between them. This CDR3 comprises 14 residues. CDR1 MNHEY and CDR2 SMNVEV come from the germline V gene (reference sequence).

This clone was recorded only once. The chain couples TRBV9 to TRBJ2-1; D might be TRBD2 (6 bases). The CDR3 has 14 amino acids. Looked up from germline, CDR1 is SGDLS and CDR2 is YYNGEE. The V and J ends lost 0 bases and 8 bases respectively, with 12 bases between them. Written as DNA, the CDR3 is TGTGCCAGCAGCGTAGATGCCTCGGGGGATGAGCAGTTCTTC. Amino acid sequence: CASSVDASGDEQFF.